Given below is one T cell receptor beta chain in context. The antigen this receptor binds is unknown. No qualities accompany the bases; no much larger clone lies one base away. Trimming costs V 3 bases and J 7 bases, and their ends lie 12 bases apart. The CDR3 starts with the cysteine, ends with the phenylalanine, and has 14 residues. Of all the DNA, just the CDR3 is kept, 42 bases in frame from base 1. The sample belongs to a study of response to subunit inactivated influenza vaccine (dated by TCRdb to the late 2010s). With regard to the full study: Deep quantitative T cell receptor repertoire profiling was used in the study to track responses to a trivalent subunit inactivated influenza vaccine. Results and caveats for the whole study, not just this receptor: It was suggested by the authors that each seasonal influenza vaccination may recruit only a limited number of new T cells.

Library preparation was by RT-PCR. These reads were obtained on an Illumina HiSeq 2500. Starting from the raw public reads, TCRdb applied fastp trimming at Q25, assembled clones with MiXCR and retained in-frame beta chains. Identical CDR3 proteins give one entry, which carries the most common genes and DNA. The sample has 430,000 or so distinct CDR3 sequences on record, about 10% of them singletons. More than 10% of the sample goes to the ten largest clones. The sample's time point, from its label and the paper: approximately 40 days after influenza vaccine administration. The sequencing here drew on PBMCs from blood, taken 40 to 50 days after vaccination. This receptor was taken from a man aged 50 or older who received an inactivated influenza vaccine. Donor details come from another sample of the same person, matched by shared clones. The chain is encoded by TRBV12-3 or TRBV12-4 joined to TRBJ2-2; the D region may be TRBD1 or TRBD2, each matching 5 bases equally. CDR3 sequence: CASSFAGRGGELFF. The base sequence is TGTGCCAGCAGTTTTGCAGGGAGAGGCGGGGAGCTGTTTTTT.